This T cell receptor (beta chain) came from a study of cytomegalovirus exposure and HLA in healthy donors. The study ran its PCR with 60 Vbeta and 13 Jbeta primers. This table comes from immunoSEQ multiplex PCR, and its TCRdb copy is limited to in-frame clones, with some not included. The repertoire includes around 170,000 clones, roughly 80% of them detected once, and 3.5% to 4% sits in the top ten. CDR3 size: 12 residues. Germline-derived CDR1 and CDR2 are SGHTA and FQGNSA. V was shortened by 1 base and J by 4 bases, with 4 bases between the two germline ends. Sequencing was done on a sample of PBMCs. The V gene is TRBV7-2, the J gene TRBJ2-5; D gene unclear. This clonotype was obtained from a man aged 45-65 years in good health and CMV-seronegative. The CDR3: CASSLDGETQYF. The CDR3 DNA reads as TGTGCCAGCAGCTTAGACGGAGAGACCCAGTACTTC.